This entry concerns a single T cell receptor (beta chain). The ends were cut back, 0 bases at V and 7 bases at J, with 10 bases in the middle. Germline V lookup: CDR1 MNHNY, CDR2 SVGAGI (reference sequence). The CDR3 runs 14 residues. The sample comes from a study of blood T cell repertoires in COVID-19. Study context: Samples of COVID-19 (acute and convalescent) were obtained from the United States, Italy and Spain. T cells, B-cell-depleted T cells, or PBMCs provided the cDNA or gDNA that served as material.

Original handling: Counts of nucleated cells, estimated from reference gene primer amplification, were obtained. Measured with immunoSEQ multiplex PCR; TCRdb has only the in-frame clones, and not every one. The DNA was the basis for D and trimming; V, J and clone size are from that table. The top ten clones hold around 2.2% of a sample with under 65,000 clones, 89% of them seen once. The TCR originated in a human donor in a cohort sampled during active COVID-19. The gene calls are TRBV6-6 and TRBJ2-4; possible D gene TRBD2, 7 bases. The sequenced sample consisted of peripheral blood. The CDR3 coding sequence is TGTGCCAGCAGTTACTCGGGGGGGCCCAACATTCAGTACTTC. Translating it yields CASSYSGGPNIQYF.